A single sample is the source of the 2 T cell receptor beta chains below, sequenced in a study of T cell changes during pregnancy in multiple sclerosis. Sequencing used immunoSEQ multiplex PCR; TCRdb keeps in-frame clones, though not all of them. In the table there are 40,000 to 50,000 clones, roughly 89% of which are singletons. This specimen consisted of CD4+ T cells from peripheral blood mononuclear cells, obtained in the first trimester of pregnancy. The receptors were sampled from a female donor with multiple sclerosis, enrolled in a pregnancy study.

The chain links TRBV27 to TRBJ2-1; D unresolved. From germline, CDR1 is MNHEY and CDR2 SMNVEV (reference sequence). Trimming shortened V by 3 bases and J by 10 bases, and 16 bases separated the two germline ends. CDR3 length: 14 residues. The CDR3 reads CASSLQMGSREQFF. The CDR3 DNA is TGTGCCAGCAGTTTGCAGATGGGTTCGCGGGAGCAGTTCTTC.

The chain combines TRBV5-8 with TRBJ2-1, with 8 bases lining up with TRBD2. Germline CDR1 reads SGHTS; CDR2 reads YDEGEE. The CDR3 covers 15 residues. The V segment lost 1 base and the J segment 9 bases; nucleotides outside the gene matches: 9. The chain's CDR3 is CASSLLGGRNGEQFF. CDR3 coding DNA: TGTGCCAGCAGCTTGCTGGGCGGGAGGAATGGTGAGCAGTTCTTC.